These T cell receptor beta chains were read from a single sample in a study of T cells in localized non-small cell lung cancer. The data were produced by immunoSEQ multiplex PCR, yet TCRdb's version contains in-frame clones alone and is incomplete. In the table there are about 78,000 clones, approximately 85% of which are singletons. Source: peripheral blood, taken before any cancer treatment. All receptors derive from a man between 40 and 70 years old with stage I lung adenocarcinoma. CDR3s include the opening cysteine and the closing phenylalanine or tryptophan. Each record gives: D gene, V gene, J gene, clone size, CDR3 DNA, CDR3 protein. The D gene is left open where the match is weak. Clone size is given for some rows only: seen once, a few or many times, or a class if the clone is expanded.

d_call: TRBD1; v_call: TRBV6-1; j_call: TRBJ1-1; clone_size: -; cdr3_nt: TGTGCCAGCAGGGACAGGGGGACTGAAGCTTTCTTT; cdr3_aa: CASRDRGTEAFF
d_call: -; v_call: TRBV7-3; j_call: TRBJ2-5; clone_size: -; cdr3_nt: TGTGCCAGCAGCTTAATCGGGGGGCTGGGAGAGACCCAGTACTTC; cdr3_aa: CASSLIGGLGETQYF
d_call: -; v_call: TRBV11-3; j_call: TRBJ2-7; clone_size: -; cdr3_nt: TGTGCCAGCAGCTTAGCAGGCAGAGGCGAGCAGTACTTC; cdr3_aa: CASSLAGRGEQYF
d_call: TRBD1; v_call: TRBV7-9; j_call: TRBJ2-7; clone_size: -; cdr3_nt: TGTGCCAGCAGCCCGCGGACAGGGGAAGAGCAGTACTTC; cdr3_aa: CASSPRTGEEQYF
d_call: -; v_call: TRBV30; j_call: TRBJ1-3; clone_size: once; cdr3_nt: TGTGCCTGGAGTCCCCGGGGCTTTGGAAACACCATATATTTT; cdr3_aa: CAWSPRGFGNTIYF
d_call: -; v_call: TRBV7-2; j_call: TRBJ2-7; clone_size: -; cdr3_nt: TGTGCCAGCAGCTTAGACCTGCGGGGCCACGAGCAGTACTTC; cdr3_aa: CASSLDLRGHEQYF
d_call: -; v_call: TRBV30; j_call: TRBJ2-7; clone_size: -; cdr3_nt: TGTGCCTGGAGTCGATTCTACGAGCAGTACTTC; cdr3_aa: CAWSRFYEQYF
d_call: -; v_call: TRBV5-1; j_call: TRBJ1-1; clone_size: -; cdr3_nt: TGCGCCAGCAGCACCGGGAACACTGAAGCTTTCTTT; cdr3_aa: CASSTGNTEAFF
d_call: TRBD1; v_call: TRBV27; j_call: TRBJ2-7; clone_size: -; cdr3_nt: TGTGCCAGCAGTTTAGGGACAGGTCTAAATAAGCAGTACTTC; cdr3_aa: CASSLGTGLNKQYF
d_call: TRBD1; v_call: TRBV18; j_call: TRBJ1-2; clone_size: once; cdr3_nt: TGTGCCAGCTCACCAGGACAGGGGACCTATGGCTACACCTTC; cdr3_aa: CASSPGQGTYGYTF
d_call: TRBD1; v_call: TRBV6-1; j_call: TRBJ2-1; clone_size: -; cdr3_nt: TGTGCCAGCAGTCCACCGGGACAGGGAGGGAATGAGCAGTTCTTC; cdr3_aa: CASSPPGQGGNEQFF
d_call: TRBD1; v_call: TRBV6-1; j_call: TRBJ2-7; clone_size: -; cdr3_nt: TGTGCCAGCAGTGAGGCCCTAGACAGGGCCTACTCCAAGGGCTACGAGCAGTACTTC; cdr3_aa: CASSEALDRAYSKGYEQYF
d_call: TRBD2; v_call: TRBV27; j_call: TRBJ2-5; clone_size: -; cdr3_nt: TGTGCCAGCCGCCCGGGGCAGGGTAGCGGGAGGGAGACCCAGTACTTC; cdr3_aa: CASRPGQGSGRETQYF
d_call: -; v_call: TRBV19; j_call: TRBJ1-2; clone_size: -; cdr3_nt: TGTGCCAGCGCGACGTTGGGGTCATCCTCCGCGGGGGGCTACACCTTC; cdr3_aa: CASATLGSSSAGGYTF
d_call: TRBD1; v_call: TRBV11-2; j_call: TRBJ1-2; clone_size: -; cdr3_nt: TGTGCCAGCAGCGCGACGTCAGTGGGACAGGCAATCAACTATGGCTACACCTTC; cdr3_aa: CASSATSVGQAINYGYTF
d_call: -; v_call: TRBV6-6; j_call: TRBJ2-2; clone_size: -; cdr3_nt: TGTGCCAGCAGTTATAAGCGGACCAACACCGGGGAGCTGTTTTTT; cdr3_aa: CASSYKRTNTGELFF
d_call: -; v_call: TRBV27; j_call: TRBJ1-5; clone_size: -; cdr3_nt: TGTGCCAGCAGTTTTCGGCAGAGGAATCAGCCCCAGCATTTT; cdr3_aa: CASSFRQRNQPQHF
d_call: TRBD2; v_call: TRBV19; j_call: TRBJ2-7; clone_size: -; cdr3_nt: TGTGCCAGTAGTATATCGGGACTAGCGGGGGACTACTACGAGCAGTACTTC; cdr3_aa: CASSISGLAGDYYEQYF
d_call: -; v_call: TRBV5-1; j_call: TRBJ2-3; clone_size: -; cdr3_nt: TGCGCCAGCCGTGGGAGCACAGATACGCAGTATTTT; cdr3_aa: CASRGSTDTQYF
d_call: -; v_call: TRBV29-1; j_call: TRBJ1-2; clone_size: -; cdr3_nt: TGCAGCTCGTTGCCCCAGGAAAACGACTATGGCTACACCTTC; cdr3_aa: CSSLPQENDYGYTF
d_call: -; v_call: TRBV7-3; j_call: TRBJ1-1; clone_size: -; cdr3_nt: TGTGCCAGCAGCTCCGGGGGGACCTTAAACACTGAAGCTTTCTTT; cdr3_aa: CASSSGGTLNTEAFF
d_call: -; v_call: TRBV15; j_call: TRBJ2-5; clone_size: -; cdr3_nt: TGTGCCACCACCGAGGGGACGGAGCTTTCCCAAGAGACCCAGTACTTC; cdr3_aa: CATTEGTELSQETQYF
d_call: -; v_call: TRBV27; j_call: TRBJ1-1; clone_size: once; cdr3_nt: TGTGCCAGCAGTTTGGCCACAGGGTTGGGCACTGAAGCTTTCTTT; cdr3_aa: CASSLATGLGTEAFF
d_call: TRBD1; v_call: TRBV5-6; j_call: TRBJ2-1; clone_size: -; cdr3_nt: TGTGCCAGCAGCCTCCTACAGGGGGTTAGCTACAATGAGCAGTTCTTC; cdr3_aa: CASSLLQGVSYNEQFF
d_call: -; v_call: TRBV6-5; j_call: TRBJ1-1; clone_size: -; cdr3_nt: TGTGCCAGCAGTTACTCGGACGTTTTAGGTGAAGCTTTCTTT; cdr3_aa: CASSYSDVLGEAFF